This TCR beta chain was recovered during a study of T cell responses to AZD1222 COVID-19 vaccine. Study-wide findings and caveats: The breadth and depth of Spike-specific TCRs increased once two AZD1222 doses had been given.

Produced via immunoSEQ multiplex PCR; TCRdb's table is partial and in-frame only. Among 200,000 to 250,000 clones listed, less than 95% were seen once. In regard to this clone: Its antigen is not known.

The CDR3 contains 13 residues. CDR1 and CDR2 (germline): SGHRS, YFSETQ. V dropped 0 bases and J dropped 8; count of bases not matched to a gene: 4. Sequencing used peripheral blood, obtained 28 days after the second dose of the MenACWY control vaccine. The TCR originated in an adult who received the MenACWY meningococcal vaccine as a control. The chain carries TRBV5-1 and TRBJ1-1; 7 bases are a match to TRBD1. The CDR3 nucleotides read TGCGCCAGCAGCTTGGAGCGCAGGGGGGAAGCTTTCTTT. Translation gives CASSLERRGEAFF.